This is a list of T cell receptor beta chains from one sample in a study of T cells after yellow fever vaccination. TCRdb re-derived calls from the 5' RACE reads in MiXCR, one entry per CDR3 protein. The sample lists about 200,000 distinct CDR3 sequences, 2.5% to 3.5% seen once, with approximately 3% in the top ten. Here the sequenced sample was CD4+ T cells sorted from PBMCs, taken 10 days after the yellow fever booster vaccination. The source of these receptors is a man in his late teens or twenties who received the YFV17D yellow fever vaccine. The CDR3 runs from the conserved cysteine through the conserved F or W. Each record gives: clone size, D gene, J gene, V gene, CDR3 DNA, CDR3 protein. The D gene is left open where the match is weak. Clone size is not always given. Where it is, it says once, few, many or a class for expanded clones.

abundance: many; d_gene: -; j_gene: TRBJ1-4; v_gene: TRBV5-4; CDR3nt: TGTGCCAGCAGCTCGGGACAAAATAATGAAAAACTGTTTTTT; CDR3aa: CASSSGQNNEKLFF
abundance: -; d_gene: -; j_gene: TRBJ1-2; v_gene: TRBV5-6; CDR3nt: TGTGCCAGCAGCTTGGTCCAGGGAGGACATGGCTACACCTTC; CDR3aa: CASSLVQGGHGYTF
abundance: -; d_gene: -; j_gene: TRBJ1-4; v_gene: TRBV9; CDR3nt: TGTGCCAGCAGCGTAAATCCAACTAATGAAAAACTGTTTTTT; CDR3aa: CASSVNPTNEKLFF
abundance: many; d_gene: -; j_gene: TRBJ2-3; v_gene: TRBV7-2; CDR3nt: TGTGCCAGCAGCTCCCCGCCTAATACGCAGTATTTT; CDR3aa: CASSSPPNTQYF
abundance: -; d_gene: -; j_gene: TRBJ2-3; v_gene: TRBV19; CDR3nt: TGTGCCAGTGGGGGCCCCCCGGGAGTCTTGTTCACAGATACGCAGTATTTT; CDR3aa: CASGGPPGVLFTDTQYF
abundance: many; d_gene: TRBD1; j_gene: TRBJ1-2; v_gene: TRBV7-2; CDR3nt: TGTGCCAGCAGCTCACGACAGGGCTTCTATGGCTACACCTTC; CDR3aa: CASSSRQGFYGYTF
abundance: few; d_gene: TRBD1; j_gene: TRBJ1-5; v_gene: TRBV6-6; CDR3nt: TGTGCCGTCTCAGGGAGTTTGGGACAGGCTTTTAATCAGCCCCAGCATTTT; CDR3aa: CAVSGSLGQAFNQPQHF
abundance: few; d_gene: -; j_gene: TRBJ1-5; v_gene: TRBV19; CDR3nt: TGTGCCAGTAGTACATCGCCGGGTAGGGATAGCAATCAGCCCCAGCATTTT; CDR3aa: CASSTSPGRDSNQPQHF
abundance: few; d_gene: TRBD1; j_gene: TRBJ2-1; v_gene: TRBV6-2/TRBV6-3; CDR3nt: TGTGCCAGCAGCACAGTCCCGGGACAGGGAACAACTTGGGGTGAGCAGTTCTTC; CDR3aa: CASSTVPGQGTTWGEQFF
abundance: many; d_gene: TRBD2; j_gene: TRBJ2-7; v_gene: TRBV4-2; CDR3nt: TGTGCCAGCAGCCTCCCCAGCGGGGGGCCCTACGAGCAGTACTTC; CDR3aa: CASSLPSGGPYEQYF
abundance: -; d_gene: -; j_gene: TRBJ2-1; v_gene: TRBV6-5; CDR3nt: TGTGCCAGCAGTTACGACGAAATCTACAATGAGCAGTTCTTC; CDR3aa: CASSYDEIYNEQFF
abundance: few; d_gene: TRBD2; j_gene: TRBJ2-1; v_gene: TRBV18; CDR3nt: TGTGCCAGCTCGCCCGGGACTAGAGTTGAGCAGTTCTTC; CDR3aa: CASSPGTRVEQFF
abundance: many; d_gene: -; j_gene: TRBJ2-1; v_gene: TRBV18; CDR3nt: TGTGCCAGCTCACCACCGGGGGTCGACTACAATGAGCAGTTCTTC; CDR3aa: CASSPPGVDYNEQFF
abundance: -; d_gene: -; j_gene: TRBJ1-2; v_gene: TRBV12-3/TRBV12-4; CDR3nt: TGTGCCAGCAGCGCTCAAGAGTATGGCTACACCTTC; CDR3aa: CASSAQEYGYTF
abundance: many; d_gene: -; j_gene: TRBJ1-1; v_gene: TRBV29-1; CDR3nt: TGCAGCGTTAACCAGGGAGTTGGCACTGAAGCTTTCTTT; CDR3aa: CSVNQGVGTEAFF
abundance: -; d_gene: -; j_gene: TRBJ1-2; v_gene: TRBV5-1; CDR3nt: TGCGCCAGCAGCTGGTCAGGGAGCTCCGATAACTATGGCTACACCTTC; CDR3aa: CASSWSGSSDNYGYTF
abundance: few; d_gene: TRBD2; j_gene: TRBJ2-5; v_gene: TRBV20-1; CDR3nt: TGCAGTGCTAGAGTTGGACTAGAGAAGACCCAGTACTTC; CDR3aa: CSARVGLEKTQYF
abundance: few; d_gene: -; j_gene: TRBJ2-4; v_gene: TRBV29-1; CDR3nt: TGCAGCGGTCGCAGAGGGTCGGCAAAAACATTCCTACACTTC; CDR3aa: CSGRRGSAKTFLHF
abundance: few; d_gene: -; j_gene: TRBJ2-6; v_gene: TRBV20-1; CDR3nt: TGCAGTGCTAGCGCAGGGACCAGCTCTGGGGCCAACGTCCTGACTTTC; CDR3aa: CSASAGTSSGANVLTF
abundance: many; d_gene: -; j_gene: TRBJ1-5; v_gene: TRBV18; CDR3nt: TGTGCCAGCTCACCATCGGAAAGCAATCAGCCCCAGCATTTT; CDR3aa: CASSPSESNQPQHF
abundance: many; d_gene: TRBD2; j_gene: TRBJ2-3; v_gene: TRBV29-1; CDR3nt: TGCAGCGTTGAAGATCACGGGCGCGGGGGTACGCAGTATTTT; CDR3aa: CSVEDHGRGGTQYF
abundance: many; d_gene: -; j_gene: TRBJ2-5; v_gene: TRBV6-6; CDR3nt: TGTGCCAGCAGTTACTTAAGCAGGGGCAGGGAGACCCAGTACTTC; CDR3aa: CASSYLSRGRETQYF
abundance: many; d_gene: TRBD1; j_gene: TRBJ1-2; v_gene: TRBV7-2; CDR3nt: TGTGCCAGCAGCTCGGGGACAGGGAACTATGGCTACACCTTC; CDR3aa: CASSSGTGNYGYTF
abundance: -; d_gene: TRBD1; j_gene: TRBJ2-5; v_gene: TRBV5-1; CDR3nt: TGCGCCAGCAGTTTACAGGGACAGGGCCAAGAGACCCAGTACTTC; CDR3aa: CASSLQGQGQETQYF
abundance: few; d_gene: TRBD1; j_gene: TRBJ1-1; v_gene: TRBV29-1; CDR3nt: TGCAGCGTTGAAGGCGTACAGGGGATGAACACTGAAGCTTTCTTT; CDR3aa: CSVEGVQGMNTEAFF
abundance: many; d_gene: TRBD1; j_gene: TRBJ1-1; v_gene: TRBV7-3; CDR3nt: TGTGCCAGCAGCGCGCACAGGGGCTGGTTGGGTACTGAAGCTTTCTTT; CDR3aa: CASSAHRGWLGTEAFF
abundance: few; d_gene: TRBD1; j_gene: TRBJ2-2; v_gene: TRBV20-1; CDR3nt: TGCAGTGCTAAAAGGGACAGCTTTAACACCGGGGAGCTGTTTTTT; CDR3aa: CSAKRDSFNTGELFF
abundance: many; d_gene: -; j_gene: TRBJ1-2; v_gene: TRBV10-3; CDR3nt: TGTGCCATCAGTGAAAACCCTAACTATGGCTACACCTTC; CDR3aa: CAISENPNYGYTF
abundance: -; d_gene: -; j_gene: TRBJ1-6; v_gene: TRBV7-9; CDR3nt: TGTTCCAGCAGCTTAGGGGGGGACTCACCCCTCCACTTT; CDR3aa: CSSSLGGDSPLHF
abundance: -; d_gene: -; j_gene: TRBJ2-4; v_gene: TRBV5-7; CDR3nt: TGTGCCAGCAGATTGGAGCAGGGACGCCTTACCAAAAACATTCAGTACTTC; CDR3aa: CASRLEQGRLTKNIQYF
abundance: many; d_gene: -; j_gene: TRBJ2-3; v_gene: TRBV2; CDR3nt: TGTGCCAGCAATGAACGTCGGACCGAGCTCACAGATACGCAGTATTTT; CDR3aa: CASNERRTELTDTQYF
abundance: -; d_gene: -; j_gene: TRBJ1-1; v_gene: TRBV12-3/TRBV12-4; CDR3nt: TGTGCCAGCACCTCCACAGTGACCACTGAAGCTTTCTTT; CDR3aa: CASTSTVTTEAFF
abundance: many; d_gene: -; j_gene: TRBJ2-5; v_gene: TRBV5-4; CDR3nt: TGTGCCAGCAGCTTCTTCGAAGAGACCCAGTACTTC; CDR3aa: CASSFFEETQYF
abundance: many; d_gene: -; j_gene: TRBJ1-1; v_gene: TRBV20-1; CDR3nt: TGCAGTGCTAGGCGGGCCGGACTGGGGTGGGACACTGAAGCTTTCTTT; CDR3aa: CSARRAGLGWDTEAFF
abundance: -; d_gene: -; j_gene: TRBJ1-6; v_gene: TRBV20-1; CDR3nt: TGCAGTGCTAGAGACCAGGCGGATTCACCCCTCCACTTT; CDR3aa: CSARDQADSPLHF
abundance: many; d_gene: -; j_gene: TRBJ2-2; v_gene: TRBV28; CDR3nt: TGTGCCCTACAGCGACAGGCGGCCTCCACCGGGGAGCTGTTTTTT; CDR3aa: CALQRQAASTGELFF
abundance: many; d_gene: -; j_gene: TRBJ1-2; v_gene: TRBV9; CDR3nt: TGTGCCAGCAGCCAGACGAATTTTTATGGCTACACCTTC; CDR3aa: CASSQTNFYGYTF
abundance: few; d_gene: TRBD2; j_gene: TRBJ2-5; v_gene: TRBV20-1; CDR3nt: TGCAGTGCTAGGGAAACGGGGGGAAAGACCCAGTACTTC; CDR3aa: CSARETGGKTQYF
abundance: many; d_gene: -; j_gene: TRBJ1-5; v_gene: TRBV7-2; CDR3nt: TGTGCCAGCAGCCCATCTCCCTCGGGACCCCAGCATTTT; CDR3aa: CASSPSPSGPQHF
abundance: -; d_gene: -; j_gene: TRBJ1-1; v_gene: TRBV7-2; CDR3nt: TGTGCCAGCAGAAGACAGACTAACACTGAAGCTTTCTTT; CDR3aa: CASRRQTNTEAFF
abundance: many; d_gene: -; j_gene: TRBJ2-1; v_gene: TRBV5-1; CDR3nt: TGCGCCAGCAGCTTACGTCCAGGGACATCGTACAATGAGCAGTTCTTC; CDR3aa: CASSLRPGTSYNEQFF
abundance: many; d_gene: TRBD1; j_gene: TRBJ2-1; v_gene: TRBV6-5; CDR3nt: TGTGCCAGCAGCCCCTGGCGGGACAGGGGAGAGGGTGAGCAGTTCTTC; CDR3aa: CASSPWRDRGEGEQFF
abundance: many; d_gene: TRBD1; j_gene: TRBJ1-4; v_gene: TRBV3-1; CDR3nt: TGTGCCAGCAGCCCCGGGACAGGAAGACTGTTTTTT; CDR3aa: CASSPGTGRLFF
abundance: few; d_gene: -; j_gene: TRBJ1-2; v_gene: TRBV4-3; CDR3nt: TGCGCCAGCAGCCAAGACGTCGCCTCGATGTATTATGGCTACACCTTC; CDR3aa: CASSQDVASMYYGYTF
abundance: many; d_gene: -; j_gene: TRBJ1-5; v_gene: TRBV27; CDR3nt: TGTGCCAGCAGTCCCAGGGGTCGGCAAGCAGGCCAGCCCCAGCATTTT; CDR3aa: CASSPRGRQAGQPQHF
abundance: many; d_gene: TRBD2; j_gene: TRBJ2-3; v_gene: TRBV20-1; CDR3nt: TGCAGTGCTACTACTAGCGCTGATACGCAGTATTTT; CDR3aa: CSATTSADTQYF
abundance: many; d_gene: TRBD1; j_gene: TRBJ1-2; v_gene: TRBV28; CDR3nt: TGTGCCAGCAGGTGGACAGGGGTTGGCTACACCTTC; CDR3aa: CASRWTGVGYTF
abundance: -; d_gene: -; j_gene: TRBJ1-5; v_gene: TRBV5-1; CDR3nt: TGCGCCAGCAGCCCCCGACTGGGCAGTCAGCCCCAGCATTTT; CDR3aa: CASSPRLGSQPQHF
abundance: many; d_gene: TRBD1; j_gene: TRBJ2-5; v_gene: TRBV5-6; CDR3nt: TGTGCCAGCAGCTTGACAGGGGGCCCAGAGACCCAGTACTTC; CDR3aa: CASSLTGGPETQYF
abundance: many; d_gene: TRBD1; j_gene: TRBJ1-5; v_gene: TRBV12-3/TRBV12-4; CDR3nt: TGTGCCAGCACCGTCGCCAGGGGGCGAAGTCAGCCCCAGCATTTT; CDR3aa: CASTVARGRSQPQHF
abundance: few; d_gene: -; j_gene: TRBJ2-1; v_gene: TRBV19; CDR3nt: TGTGCCAGTAGCCTTCGGACATCCTCCTACAATGAGCAGTTCTTC; CDR3aa: CASSLRTSSYNEQFF
abundance: few; d_gene: -; j_gene: TRBJ1-2; v_gene: TRBV18; CDR3nt: TGTGCCAGCTCACCACCGGGGGGGACGAGCTATGGCTACACCTTC; CDR3aa: CASSPPGGTSYGYTF
abundance: many; d_gene: TRBD1; j_gene: TRBJ1-5; v_gene: TRBV12-3/TRBV12-4; CDR3nt: TGTGCCAGCGGACAGGGGCCGAATCAGCCCCAGCATTTT; CDR3aa: CASGQGPNQPQHF
abundance: -; d_gene: TRBD1; j_gene: TRBJ1-2; v_gene: TRBV3-1; CDR3nt: TGTGCCAGCAGCCAATATGCGGGACAGACTAACTATGGCTACACCTTC; CDR3aa: CASSQYAGQTNYGYTF